These T cell receptor beta chains were read from a single sample in a study of T-cell memory formation after mild COVID-19. MiXCR, run by TCRdb on the 5' RACE reads, gives a single entry per CDR3 protein. Counted here are about 250,000 distinct CDR3 sequences, approximately 15% occurring once; the ten biggest clones make up 2.1%. Specimen: PBMCs or a T cell subset sorted from them (not recorded which). Source of these receptors: an adult woman who had mild COVID-19 (a few samples of this study predate the infection). Cell type and time point are not known. CDR3s include the opening cysteine and the closing phenylalanine or tryptophan. A D gene is named only where the DNA matches it firmly. Not every row has a clone size; where given, it reads once, few, many or a size class.

v_gene,d_gene,abundance,j_gene,CDR3nt,CDR3aa
TRBV5-1,TRBD1,NA,TRBJ1-2,TGCGCCAGCAGCAACCGGACAGGGGGGCGCTATGGCTACACCTTC,CASSNRTGGRYGYTF
TRBV20-1,TRBD2,NA,TRBJ2-5,TGCAGTGCTAGTAAGAGGGAGGGCCAAGAGACCCAGTACTTC,CSASKREGQETQYF
TRBV7-2,TRBD2,few,TRBJ2-1,TGTGCCAGCAGCTTAGGCGGGACTAGCGGGGTCAATGAGCAGTTCTTC,CASSLGGTSGVNEQFF
TRBV18,TRBD1,NA,TRBJ2-6,TGTGCCAGCGCTGGGACAGGGCGCTCTGGGGCCAACGTCCTGACTTTC,CASAGTGRSGANVLTF
TRBV5-8,TRBD2,few,TRBJ2-1,TGTGCCAGCAGCTTGCGCCGCGCGGGAGGTAACAATGAGCAGTTCTTC,CASSLRRAGGNNEQFF
TRBV6-2/TRBV6-3,NA,few,TRBJ2-7,TGTGCCAGCAGTTCGCGACATGGCCAAAAGGGCTCCTACGAGCAGTACTTC,CASSSRHGQKGSYEQYF
TRBV20-1,TRBD1,NA,TRBJ2-1,TGCAGTGCTAGAGCATGGACAGGGAATAATGAGCAGTTCTTC,CSARAWTGNNEQFF
TRBV7-9,NA,NA,TRBJ1-1,TGTGCCAGCAGCTCACAGGGTCCGAACACTGAAGCTTTCTTT,CASSSQGPNTEAFF
TRBV7-9,NA,NA,TRBJ2-1,TGTGCCAGCAGCTTTATCCCTCCGGGGCAAAGCTCCTACAATGAGCAGTTCTTC,CASSFIPPGQSSYNEQFF
TRBV12-1,NA,few,TRBJ1-2,TGTGCCAGCAGCTTTGTGGAGTCTCGGCAGGGCAACTATGGCTACACCTTC,CASSFVESRQGNYGYTF
TRBV10-3,TRBD1,NA,TRBJ2-7,TGTGCCATCGGGACAGGGGCCATCTCCTACGAGCAGTACTTC,CAIGTGAISYEQYF
TRBV5-1,NA,few,TRBJ2-3,TGCGCCAGCAGCTTGGAGCGGGCCACAGATACGCAGTATTTT,CASSLERATDTQYF
TRBV7-3,NA,NA,TRBJ2-3,TGTGCCAGCAGCTGGAGCGGTTTAGGAGCGGATACGCAGTATTTT,CASSWSGLGADTQYF
TRBV11-2,NA,NA,TRBJ2-5,TGTGCCAGCAGCTTATTTCTAAGTTCGGAGACCCAGTACTTC,CASSLFLSSETQYF
TRBV29-1,NA,many,TRBJ2-1,TGCAGCGTTCCGACTTGGGTTCGCGACAATGAGCAGTTCTTC,CSVPTWVRDNEQFF
TRBV4-3,TRBD1,many,TRBJ2-7,TGCGCCAGCAGCCATTGGGGGACAGGGAAGCGAAACGAGCAGTACTTC,CASSHWGTGKRNEQYF
TRBV12-3/TRBV12-4,NA,many,TRBJ2-7,TGTGCCAGCAGTCTCACGGGACCGGCGGGGAACGAGCAGTACTTC,CASSLTGPAGNEQYF
TRBV20-1,NA,NA,TRBJ1-1,TGCAGTGCTAGAGATGCAGGGGAAGCTTTCTTT,CSARDAGEAFF
TRBV10-3,TRBD1,NA,TRBJ1-1,TGTGCCATCAGGGGGGGACAGGGGGCGCGGAACACTGAAGCTTTCTTT,CAIRGGQGARNTEAFF
TRBV25-1,NA,few,TRBJ2-3,TGTGCCAGCAGTGATAGAGAGTCAGATACGCAGTATTTT,CASSDRESDTQYF
TRBV5-4,TRBD2,few,TRBJ2-1,TGTGCCAGCAGCTCGTGGACTAGCGGTACCTACAATGAGCAGTTCTTC,CASSSWTSGTYNEQFF
TRBV20-1,TRBD2,many,TRBJ2-7,TGCAGTGCTACTAGCGGGAGCGCCTACGAGCAGTACTTC,CSATSGSAYEQYF
TRBV19,NA,NA,TRBJ2-7,TGTGCCAGCATTGACTGGAACTCCTACGAGCAGTACTTC,CASIDWNSYEQYF
TRBV29-1,NA,NA,TRBJ2-7,TGCAGCGTTGAAGGTTCAGCCTACGAGCAGTACTTC,CSVEGSAYEQYF
TRBV18,NA,NA,TRBJ1-1,TGTGCCAGCTCACCACGGGCCAAGAACACTGAAGCTTTCTTT,CASSPRAKNTEAFF
TRBV5-1,NA,NA,TRBJ2-4,TGCGCCAGCAGCTCGGGGGGCCGGACCAAAAACATTCAGTACTTC,CASSSGGRTKNIQYF
TRBV7-2,TRBD2,many,TRBJ2-1,TGTGCCAGCAGCGACCGGTATAGGGCTAGCGGGAGCAATGAGCAGTTCTTC,CASSDRYRASGSNEQFF
TRBV12-3/TRBV12-4,NA,few,TRBJ1-1,TGTGCCAGCAGGGGACACTCAGAAGCTTTCTTT,CASRGHSEAFF
TRBV6-1,TRBD1,NA,TRBJ1-2,TGTGCCAGCAGGACAGGGGGCATGGCTAACTATGGCTACACCTTC,CASRTGGMANYGYTF
TRBV5-1,NA,many,TRBJ1-1,TGCGCCAGCAGCAGCGGGAGGGCAGTCACTGAAGCTTTCTTT,CASSSGRAVTEAFF
TRBV7-2,NA,many,TRBJ2-1,TGTGCCAGCAGCTTACAGGCCTTTGGTGAGCAGTTCTTC,CASSLQAFGEQFF
TRBV29-1,NA,NA,TRBJ2-1,TGCAGCGACGGAACAGGGTTTAATGAGCAGTTCTTC,CSDGTGFNEQFF
TRBV6-2/TRBV6-3,NA,NA,TRBJ2-7,TGTGCCAGCAGTGAGACCCCCGGGAAACTAGTTGGTCGCTCCTACGAGCAGTACTTC,CASSETPGKLVGRSYEQYF
TRBV6-2/TRBV6-3,TRBD1,NA,TRBJ2-1,TGTGCCAGCAGTTGGGGGACAGACTACAATGAGCAGTTCTTC,CASSWGTDYNEQFF
TRBV5-1,TRBD1,many,TRBJ2-7,TGCGCCAGCAGCTTGGCCGGAAGGGGGCAGGCCTACGAGCAGTACTTC,CASSLAGRGQAYEQYF
TRBV18,NA,NA,TRBJ2-1,TGTGCCAGCTCTCCCCCCGCGGGGATCCGTTACAATGAGCAGTTCTTC,CASSPPAGIRYNEQFF
TRBV12-3/TRBV12-4,NA,NA,TRBJ1-3,TGTGCCAGCAGTTTCTCAGGGCCTGGAAACACCATATATTTT,CASSFSGPGNTIYF
TRBV5-1,NA,NA,TRBJ2-1,TGCGCCAGCAGCTTGGCCGGGTTCGGGAGAGAAAACAATGAGCAGTTCTTC,CASSLAGFGRENNEQFF
TRBV7-8,NA,few,TRBJ2-5,TGTGCCAGCAGCTTAGACGGGGCGGAAAGGGAGACCCAGTACTTC,CASSLDGAERETQYF
TRBV9,TRBD1,many,TRBJ1-1,TGTGCCAGCAGCGTAGAAGGACAGGACACTGAAGCTTTCTTT,CASSVEGQDTEAFF
TRBV12-3/TRBV12-4,TRBD2,few,TRBJ2-5,TGTGCCAGCAGTTTAGCTAGCGGGGTGGGGACCCAGTACTTC,CASSLASGVGTQYF
TRBV3-1,TRBD1,NA,TRBJ2-7,TGTGCCAGCAGCGCCTACCTGGGACAGAGAGACGAGCAGTACTTC,CASSAYLGQRDEQYF
TRBV3-1,TRBD1,NA,TRBJ1-1,TGTGCCAGCAGCCAAGTTAGGGGACAGGGGGCTTTCTTT,CASSQVRGQGAFF
TRBV18,NA,NA,TRBJ1-2,TGTGCCAGCTCACCCGGTACAGGGAGGTATGGCTACACCTTC,CASSPGTGRYGYTF
TRBV12-3/TRBV12-4,NA,NA,TRBJ2-3,TGTGCCAGCAGATCAGGGATAGATACGCAGTATTTT,CASRSGIDTQYF
TRBV7-6,NA,few,TRBJ2-3,TGTGCCAGCAGCTTAGGTCCCGGGGTCGATACGCAGTATTTT,CASSLGPGVDTQYF
TRBV15,NA,NA,TRBJ1-2,TGTGCCACCAGCCCCCGAGGTTCGGGAGGCTACACCTTC,CATSPRGSGGYTF
TRBV12-3/TRBV12-4,NA,many,TRBJ1-3,TGTGCCAGCAGTTTGTGGGGTTCCTCTGGAAACACCATATATTTT,CASSLWGSSGNTIYF
TRBV19,NA,NA,TRBJ1-2,TGTGCCAGTAGTATGGGAGGGGACTTCGGGGGCTACACCTTC,CASSMGGDFGGYTF
TRBV18,NA,NA,TRBJ2-4,TGTGCCAGCTCGACAGGGAGGGCCAAAAACATTCAGTACTTC,CASSTGRAKNIQYF
TRBV6-6,NA,NA,TRBJ1-2,TGTGCCAGCAAACCGGGGCCGGATGGCTACACCTTC,CASKPGPDGYTF
TRBV9,NA,NA,TRBJ2-6,TGTGCCAGCAGCGTAGGGACAGCTAGCTCTGGGGCCAACGTCCTGACTTTC,CASSVGTASSGANVLTF
TRBV12-3/TRBV12-4,NA,few,TRBJ2-1,TGTGCCAGCAGATCTACTATGAGGCGGACCAATGAGCAGTTCTTC,CASRSTMRRTNEQFF
TRBV29-1,NA,many,TRBJ2-3,TGCAGCGTGACGGGACGGCCCACAGATACGCAGTATTTT,CSVTGRPTDTQYF